Presented here are 8 T cell receptor beta chains from one specimen sequenced in a study of T cell responses to AZD1222 COVID-19 vaccine. The method was immunoSEQ multiplex PCR; TCRdb's version includes in-frame clones alone and lacks a portion of them. Of some 150,000 clones listed, around 88% are singletons. The source material was peripheral blood, sampled on day 0 of AZD1222 vaccination. The receptors originated from an adult in good health.

The chain carries TRBV5-6 and TRBJ2-3, with 13 bases identical to TRBD2. Unmatched junction bases numbered 6, after V lost 0 bases and J lost 2 bases. Germline V lookup: CDR1 SGHDT, CDR2 YYEEEE. The CDR3 has 18 residues. The CDR3 coding sequence is TGTGCCAGCAGCTTGGGACTAGCGGGAGGCACCGACACAGATACGCAGTATTTT. It yields the protein CASSLGLAGGTDTDTQYF. The full variable domain, rest sourced from reference TRBV5-6 and TRBJ2-3, is DAGVTQSPTHLIKTRGQQVTLRCSPKSGHDTVSWYQQALGQGPQFIFQYYEEEERQRGNFPDRFSGHQFPNYSSELNVNALLLGDSALYLCASSLGLAGGTDTDTQYFGPGTRLTVL.

The chain has TRBV7-8 and TRBJ2-7; the match to TRBD2 covers 7 bases. From germline, CDR1 is SGHVS and CDR2 FQNEAQ. The CDR3 contains 17 residues. J gave up 0 bases and V 3 bases, and 11 bases lay outside the gene matches. CDR3 loop: CASSLRATSFVSYEQYF. DNA of the CDR3: TGTGCCAGCAGCTTGCGAGCGACTAGCTTCGTCTCCTACGAGCAGTACTTC.

The chain is built from TRBV7-9 and TRBJ1-1; D remains unclear. V lost 6 bases to trimming and J lost 1 base, with 12 bases between them. CDR1 is SEHNR and CDR2 is FQNEAQ in the germline V gene (reference sequence). The CDR3 is made up of 14 amino acids. CDR3 residues: CASSYSATNTEAFF. The CDR3 DNA reads as TGTGCCAGCAGTTATTCAGCGACGAACACTGAAGCTTTCTTT.

The chain carries TRBV4-3 and TRBJ1-1; 9 nucleotides agree with TRBD1. The CDR3 is made up of 15 amino acids. Germline V gene sequence: CDR1 LGHNA, CDR2 YSLEER. The ends lost 1 base at V and 5 bases at J; junction bases unmatched: 5. CDR3 loop: CASSQVGTGRTEAFF. The CDR3 nucleotides read TGCGCCAGCAGCCAAGTGGGGACAGGGCGGACTGAAGCTTTCTTT.

This clone was counted a single time. This chain uses TRBV6-5 with TRBJ1-6; 9 bases are shared with TRBD1. Germline V gene sequence: CDR1 MNHEY, CDR2 SVGAGI. The CDR3 spans 14 residues. Losses at the gene ends were 8 bases for V and 6 bases for J; bases not matched to a gene: 5. CDR3: CASGLQGANSPLHF. In DNA, the CDR3 is TGTGCCAGCGGACTACAGGGGGCTAATTCACCCCTCCACTTT.

The chain links TRBV29-1 to TRBJ1-1; D gene ambiguous. V lost 4 bases, J lost 6 bases, and 9 bases lay in between. The CDR3 extends over 11 amino acids. The germline CDR1 and CDR2 sequences are SQVTM and ANQGSEA. The CDR3 spells CSVGGGPEAFF. CDR3 bases: TGCAGCGTTGGGGGAGGCCCTGAAGCTTTCTTT.

CDR3 nucleotide sequence: TGTGCCAGCAGCTCGTGGACAGGGGGCGCGTATGGCTACACCTTC. Amino acids: CASSSWTGGAYGYTF. The V call is TRBV11-2, the J call TRBJ1-2, with 11 bases aligning to TRBD1. The CDR3 is made up of 15 amino acids. Germline V lookup: CDR1 SGHAT, CDR2 FQNNGV. Losses at the gene ends were 4 bases for V and 5 bases for J; bases not matched to a gene: 6.

This clone was counted once. The chain is built from TRBV2 and TRBJ2-2; D gene uncertain. Trimming stripped 6 bases from V and 4 bases from J, with 9 bases between. CDR1 SNHLY and CDR2 FYNNEI come from the germline V gene. The CDR3 has 13 residues. The CDR3 region is CASSQDLTGELFF. The CDR3 DNA is TGTGCCAGCAGCCAGGACCTCACCGGGGAGCTGTTTTTT.